This T cell receptor (beta chain) was recovered during a study of blood T cell repertoires in COVID-19. Study in general: Collection of acute and convalescent COVID-19 samples took place in the United States, Italy and Spain.

The protocol was immunoSEQ multiplex PCR, while the TCRdb copy is restricted to in-frame clones and leaves out a portion. This sample has 50,000 to 65,000 clones, with approximately 80% found just once. The CDR3 sequence is 17 residues long. J lost 5 bases, V lost 8 bases, and 9 bases had no gene match. CDR1 is KGHDR and CDR2 is SFDVKD in the germline V gene. The V call is TRBV24-1, the J call TRBJ2-1, with 15 positions matching TRBD2. The receptor comes from a woman aged 45-65 years with active or convalescent COVID-19. The sequencing sample was made of peripheral blood. The CDR3 DNA follows: TGTGCCACCACCCCAGGGACTAGCGGGAGGACGAACAATGAGCAGTTCTTC. As protein: CATTPGTSGRTNNEQFF.